The subject of this entry is one TCR beta chain. The antigen is not known. Germline V lookup: CDR1 KGHSH, CDR2 LQKENI. The V segment lost 5 bases and the J segment 6 bases; nucleotides outside the gene matches: 7. The CDR3 loop spans 15 amino acids. The RNA, about 0.5 to 1 ug, was put through reverse transcription using random hexamers. TCRdb analysed the immunoSEQ multiplex PCR reads with MiXCR anew, one entry per CDR3 protein. The profile shows more than 150,000 distinct CDR3 sequences, about 94% of them singletons. The sequenced target, TCR beta, came from blood CD8+ and CD4+ T cells. Negative isolation yielded CD4+ and CD8+ T cells, and FACS enriched TEMRA cells. The data were taken from a study of CD8 T cells in Susac syndrome. Findings of the study overall: The TCR sequencing and HLA analysis in the study involved a relatively small number of individuals, as the study acknowledged.

The source of this sequence is a human donor with multiple sclerosis. The rearrangement joins TRBV18 to TRBJ2-1, with TRBD2 identical over 10 bases. The sample comprised CD8+ T cells from PBMCs. CDR3 sequence (DNA): TGTGCCAGCTCATCGGCTAGCGGGGGACTCAATGAGCAGTTCTTC. It translates to CASSSASGGLNEQFF.